The 14 T cell receptor beta chains below were found in one sample sequenced in a study of blood T cell repertoires in COVID-19. Clones were sequenced by immunoSEQ multiplex PCR, and TCRdb holds only the in-frame ones, with some missing. The sample has some 75,000 clones; about 86% are singletons. Sequenced material: peripheral blood. The receptors originated from a man older than 75 with COVID-19, enrolled during active disease.

CDR3 DNA sequence: TGTGCCAGCAGCCAAGGAAACAGGGGTGAAGCTTTCTTT. Amino acid sequence: CASSQGNRGEAFF. The chain carries TRBV14 and TRBJ1-1, with TRBD1 matching over 7 bases. The CDR3 is made up of 13 amino acids. Germline lookup yields CDR1 SGHDN and CDR2 FVKESK. V gave up 1 base and J gave up 7 bases; unmatched junction bases: 3.

This clone was observed a handful of times. The V call is TRBV5-1, the J call TRBJ1-5; D not certain. Trimming pared 4 bases from V and 6 bases from J, leaving 14 bases between. Germline assignment: CDR1 SGHRS and CDR2 YFSETQ. CDR3 length: 14 residues. DNA of the CDR3: TGCGCCAGCAGCCTGACGGGTATCGGTCAGCCCCAGCATTTT. Protein product: CASSLTGIGQPQHF.

The V and J genes are TRBV9 and TRBJ2-6, with no clear D. CDR1 and CDR2 from the germline V gene are SGDLS and YYNGEE. The length of the CDR3 is 16 residues. V lost 1 base, J lost 0 bases, and 8 bases lay in between. CDR3 loop: CASSVKIHSGANVLTF. As DNA, the CDR3 is TGTGCCAGCAGCGTAAAAATCCACTCTGGGGCCAACGTCCTGACTTTC.

This clone was detected a few times. The rearrangement uses TRBV27 and TRBJ2-3, with D perhaps TRBD1 (6 bases). Germline V gene data show CDR1 as MNHEY and CDR2 as SMNVEV (reference sequence). CDR3 length equals 17 residues. V dropped 6 bases and J dropped 5 bases, with 24 bases sitting between them. The CDR3 nucleotides are TGTGCCAGCAGCTTCAAATCCACAGGGCCGGTAATAGATACGCAGTATTTT. Amino acids: CASSFKSTGPVIDTQYF.

This chain connects TRBV7-3 to TRBJ1-2; 7 bases map to TRBD1. Germline trimming cut 5 bases from V and 8 bases from J; bases unmatched to any gene: 14. The germline CDR1 and CDR2 sequences are SGHTA and FQGTGA. The CDR3 sequence is 15 residues long. The CDR3 coding sequence is TGTGCCAGCAGCCCCCGGGGGCGGCAGGGGGAGGGCTACACCTTC. It is translated as CASSPRGRQGEGYTF.

The chain recombines TRBV6-2 or TRBV6-3 with TRBJ1-2; 9 bases agree with TRBD1. This CDR3 has 20 amino acids. Germline CDR1 is MNHEY and CDR2 is SVGEGT. V trimming: 5 bases; J trimming: 4 bases; junction bases outside the gene matches: 23. CDR3 nucleotide sequence: TGTGCCAGCAGTCCGATCCCGGGACAGGGAGGGGGATCGGAAGGCTATGGCTACACCTTC. Translation: CASSPIPGQGGGSEGYGYTF.

Only a few counts were recorded for this clone. V usage is TRBV6-6 and J usage is TRBJ1-3; no clear D. Germline V gene sequence: CDR1 MNHNY, CDR2 SVGAGI (reference sequence). The CDR3 is made up of 16 amino acids. V dropped 4 bases and J dropped 4 bases, with 17 bases sitting between them. CDR3 amino acids: CASSSRHGVSGNTIYF. For the CDR3, the DNA is TGTGCCAGCAGTTCGCGTCACGGGGTGTCCGGAAACACCATATATTTT.

The chain uses TRBV6-2 or TRBV6-3 and TRBJ1-2, with D possibly matching TRBD1 (6 bases). Trimming left V 2 bases short and J 7 bases short, with 14 bases between. The CDR3 sequence is 14 residues long. The germline gives CDR1 MNHEY, CDR2 SVGEGT. The CDR3 protein is CASSYAGTRGGYTF. CDR3 in DNA: TGTGCCAGCAGTTACGCCGGGACAAGGGGTGGCTACACCTTC.

This clone came up once. V gene TRBV2 combines with J gene TRBJ2-5; 16 bases line up with TRBD2. CDR3 size: 18 residues. The junction had 10 bases not matched to a gene; V was cut back by 5 bases and J by 4 bases. Per germline, CDR1 SNHLY and CDR2 FYNNEI. CDR3 bases: TGTGCCAGCAGTCCCGGGACTAGCGGGGGGGCCGAAGGAGAGACCCAGTACTTC. It yields the protein CASSPGTSGGAEGETQYF.

The chain combines TRBV7-3 with TRBJ2-5, with TRBD2 identical over 12 bases. CDR3 length: 15 residues. Trimming at V came to 4 bases and at J to 4 bases, leaving 4 bases not matched to a gene. Germline CDR1 SGHTA, CDR2 FQGTGA. CDR3: CASSSSGGAAETQYF. CDR3 sequence (DNA): TGTGCCAGCAGCTCTAGCGGGGGGGCGGCAGAGACCCAGTACTTC.

The chain combines TRBV9 with TRBJ2-2; 8 nucleotides align to TRBD2. This CDR3 has 16 residues. From germline, CDR1 is SGDLS and CDR2 YYNGEE. Trimming at V came to 3 bases and at J to 4 bases, leaving 8 bases not matched to a gene. Written as DNA, the CDR3 is TGTGCCAGCAGCGCGAGAGCGGGGGTCCCCACCGGGGAGCTGTTTTTT. Translating gives CASSARAGVPTGELFF.

This chain connects TRBV5-4 to TRBJ1-2; D uncertain. With 2 bases removed from V and 2 bases from J, the gap between germline ends came to 13 bases. This CDR3 has 15 residues. The V gene's germline CDR1 is SGHNT and CDR2 YYREEE (reference sequence). Here the CDR3 reads CASSFYIERNYGYTF. CDR3 DNA sequence: TGTGCCAGCAGCTTTTACATCGAGCGCAACTATGGCTACACCTTC.

This chain connects TRBV5-1 to TRBJ2-7; TRBD2 is a possible D gene (6 bases). This CDR3 has 14 amino acids. Per germline, CDR1 SGHRS and CDR2 YFSETQ. V lost 4 bases and J lost 4, with 15 bases in between. CDR3 loop: CASSASGTLYEQYF. CDR3 in DNA: TGCGCCAGCAGCGCATCCGGGACTCTTTACGAGCAGTACTTC.

The chain has TRBV7-9 and TRBJ1-2; D is unclear. The CDR3 has 15 amino acids. Trimming took 2 bases from V and 4 from J, leaving 14 bases between them. The V gene's germline CDR1 is SEHNR and CDR2 FQNEAQ (reference sequence). In DNA form, the CDR3 reads TGTGCCAGCAGCTTACTAAGGGAGGTGAGCTATGGCTACACCTTC. This sequence encodes CASSLLREVSYGYTF.